A single sample is the source of the 8 T cell receptor beta chains below, sequenced in a study of response to subunit inactivated influenza vaccine. One entry per CDR3 protein results from TCRdb running MiXCR on the RT-PCR reads. In the table there are 800,000 to 1,000,000 distinct CDR3 sequences, over 20% of which are singletons. The material was PBMCs from blood, obtained 5 to 6 days after vaccination. The receptors come from a man in his fifties who received an inactivated influenza vaccine.

This clonotype was recorded a few times. The V call is TRBV7-2, the J call TRBJ1-2; 7 bases match TRBD1. V dropped 3 bases and J dropped 4; count of bases not matched to a gene: 2. Germline lookup yields CDR1 SGHTA and CDR2 FQGNSA. CDR3 length: 13 amino acids. The CDR3 loop is CASSLTGRYGYTF. CDR3 DNA: TGTGCCAGCAGCTTGACAGGGCGCTATGGCTACACCTTC.

This clonotype was seen more than once but under ten times. This sequence joins TRBV3-1 and TRBJ1-5; D is uncertain. The V gene lost 1 base and the J gene lost 11 bases, with 12 bases spanning the gap. The length of the CDR3 is 13 residues. CDR1 and CDR2 from the germline V gene are LGHDT and YNNKEL (reference sequence). The CDR3 DNA is TGTGCCAGCAGCCAAGGGGGAAAGATAGCCCAGCATTTT. Translation gives CASSQGGKIAQHF.

This clonotype was counted a few times. V gene TRBV6-5 combines with J gene TRBJ2-5; 7 positions agree with TRBD2. The CDR3 is 14 amino acids. V lost 0 bases to trimming and J lost 4 bases; unmatched junction nucleotides: 2. The V gene's germline CDR1 is MNHEY and CDR2 SVGAGI. The CDR3 sequence is CASSYSSSGETQYF. As DNA, the CDR3 is TGTGCCAGCAGTTACTCGTCTAGCGGAGAGACCCAGTACTTC.

This clonotype was counted only a few times. The CDR3 DNA follows: TGTGCCAGCAGTTTTCTTCAAGGGGCAGGGGACATTCAGTACTTC. Translating gives CASSFLQGAGDIQYF. V and J are TRBV12-3 or TRBV12-4 and TRBJ2-4, with D possibly matching TRBD1 (6 bases). CDR3 length: 15 residues. V was pared by 3 bases and J by 8 bases, with 17 bases between.

This clonotype has just a few counts. The chain combines TRBV29-1 with TRBJ2-1; the match to TRBD2 covers 7 bases. The germline gives CDR1 SQVTM, CDR2 ANQGSEA. The CDR3 contains 14 residues. V trimming: 4 bases; J trimming: 5 bases; junction bases outside the gene matches: 8. The CDR3 protein is CSVVLWEGNNEQFF. CDR3 nucleotide sequence: TGCAGCGTTGTTCTGTGGGAGGGCAACAATGAGCAGTTCTTC.

The chain couples TRBV7-2 to TRBJ1-4; 7 bases match TRBD1. Losses at the gene ends were 0 bases for V and 4 bases for J; bases not matched to a gene: 2. Looked up from germline, CDR1 is SGHTA and CDR2 is FQGNSA. This CDR3 has 15 amino acids. The CDR3 DNA follows: TGTGCCAGCAGCTTAGCGACAGGGAGTAATGAAAAACTGTTTTTT. Its protein product is CASSLATGSNEKLFF.

A few counts support this clonotype. The chain links TRBV28 to TRBJ1-4; 9 nucleotides agree with TRBD1. The CDR3 loop spans 14 amino acids. Germline V gene sequence: CDR1 MDHEN, CDR2 SYDVKM. The junction had 9 bases not matched to a gene; V was cut back by 6 bases and J by 10 bases. The CDR3 nucleotides are TGTGCCAGCAGCCCAACAGGGGGCGGATTAAAACTGTTTTTT. The encoded protein is CASSPTGGGLKLFF.

The chain joins TRBV6-2 or TRBV6-3 to TRBJ2-2; 9 bases agree with TRBD1. The V gene end was trimmed by 6 bases and the J gene end by 5 bases; junction bases not matched to a gene: 7. The CDR3 length is 15 residues. Germline loops: CDR1 MNHEY, CDR2 SVGEGT. The CDR3 reads CASRRDRDRTGELFF. The CDR3 bases are TGTGCCAGCAGACGGGACAGGGATCGGACCGGGGAGCTGTTTTTT.